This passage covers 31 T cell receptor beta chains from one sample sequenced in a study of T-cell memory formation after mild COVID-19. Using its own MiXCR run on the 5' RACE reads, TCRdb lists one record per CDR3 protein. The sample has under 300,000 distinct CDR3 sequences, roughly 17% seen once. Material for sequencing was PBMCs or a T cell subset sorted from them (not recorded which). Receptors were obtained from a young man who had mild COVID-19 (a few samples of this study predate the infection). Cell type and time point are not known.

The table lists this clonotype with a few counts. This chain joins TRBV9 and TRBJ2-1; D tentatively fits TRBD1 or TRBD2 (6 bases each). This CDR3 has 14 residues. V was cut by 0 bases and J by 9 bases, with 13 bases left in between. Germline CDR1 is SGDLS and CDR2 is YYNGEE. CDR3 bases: TGTGCCAGCAGCGTAGTGGGGGGCATAAGTGAGCAGTTCTTC. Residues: CASSVVGGISEQFF.

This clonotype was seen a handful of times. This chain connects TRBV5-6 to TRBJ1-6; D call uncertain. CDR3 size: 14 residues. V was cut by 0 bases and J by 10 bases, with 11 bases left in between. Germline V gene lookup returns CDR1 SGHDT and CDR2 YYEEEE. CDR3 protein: CASSLEVWESPLHF. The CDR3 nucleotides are TGTGCCAGCAGCTTGGAAGTTTGGGAATCACCCCTCCACTTT.

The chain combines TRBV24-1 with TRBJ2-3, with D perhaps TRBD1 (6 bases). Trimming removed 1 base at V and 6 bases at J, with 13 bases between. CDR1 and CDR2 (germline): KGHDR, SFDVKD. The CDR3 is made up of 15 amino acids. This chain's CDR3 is CATSDFSDSRDTQYF. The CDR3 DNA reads TGTGCCACCAGTGATTTCTCGGACAGTAGGGATACGCAGTATTTT.

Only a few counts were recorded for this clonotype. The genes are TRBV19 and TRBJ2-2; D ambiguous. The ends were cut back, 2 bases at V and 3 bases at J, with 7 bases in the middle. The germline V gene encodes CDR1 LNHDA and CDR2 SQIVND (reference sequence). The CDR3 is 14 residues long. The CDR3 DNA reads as TGTGCCAGTAGTATATCTGGGTACACCGGGGAGCTGTTTTTT. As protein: CASSISGYTGELFF.

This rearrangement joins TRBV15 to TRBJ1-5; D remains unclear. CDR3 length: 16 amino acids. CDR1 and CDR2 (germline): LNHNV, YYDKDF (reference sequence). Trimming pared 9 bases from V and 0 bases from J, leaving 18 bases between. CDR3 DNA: TGTGCCACGCGACCAACGACCGCGTATAGCAATCAGCCCCAGCATTTT. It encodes CATRPTTAYSNQPQHF. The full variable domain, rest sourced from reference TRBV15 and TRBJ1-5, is DAMVIQNPRYQVTQFGKPVTLSCSQTLNHNVMYWYQQKSSQAPKLLFHYYDKDFNNEADTPDNFQSRRPNTSFCFLDIRSPGLGDTAMYLCATRPTTAYSNQPQHFGDGTRLSIL.

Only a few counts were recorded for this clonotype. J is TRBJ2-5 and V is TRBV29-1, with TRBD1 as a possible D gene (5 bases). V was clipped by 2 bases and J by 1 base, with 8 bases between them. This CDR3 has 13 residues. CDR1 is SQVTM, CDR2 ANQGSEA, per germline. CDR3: CSVEKGVQETQYF. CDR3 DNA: TGCAGCGTTGAAAAAGGGGTCCAAGAGACCCAGTACTTC.

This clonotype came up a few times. CDR3 loop: CASAGQGSYEQYV. The CDR3 region has the DNA TGTGCCAGCGCGGGACAGGGCTCCTACGAGCAGTACGTC. The chain employs TRBV2 and TRBJ2-7; 9 bases align to TRBD1. The CDR3 contains 13 residues. Germline V gene data show CDR1 as SNHLY and CDR2 as FYNNEI. The junction had 2 bases not matched to a gene; V was cut back by 8 bases and J by 0 bases.

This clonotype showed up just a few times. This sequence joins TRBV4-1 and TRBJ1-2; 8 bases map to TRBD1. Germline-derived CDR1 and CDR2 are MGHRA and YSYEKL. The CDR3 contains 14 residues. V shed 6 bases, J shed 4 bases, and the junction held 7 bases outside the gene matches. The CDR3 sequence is CASSMTGASYGYTF. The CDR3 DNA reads TGCGCCAGCAGTATGACAGGGGCGAGCTATGGCTACACCTTC.

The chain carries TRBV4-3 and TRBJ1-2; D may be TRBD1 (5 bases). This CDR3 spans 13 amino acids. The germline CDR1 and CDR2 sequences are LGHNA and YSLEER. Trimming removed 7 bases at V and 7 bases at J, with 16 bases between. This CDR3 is CASKAGGTSGYTF. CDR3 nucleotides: TGCGCCAGCAAGGCAGGAGGGACCTCTGGCTACACCTTC.

The CDR3 DNA reads as TGTGCCAGCAGGTCATCGGCAGGGCCTAGGAATGAGCAGTTCTTC. Translation: CASRSSAGPRNEQFF. The chain uses TRBV12-3 or TRBV12-4 and TRBJ2-1; the D gene is possibly TRBD1 (5 bases). The length of the CDR3 is 15 residues. V lost 6 bases and J 7 bases, leaving 19 bases between the germline ends.

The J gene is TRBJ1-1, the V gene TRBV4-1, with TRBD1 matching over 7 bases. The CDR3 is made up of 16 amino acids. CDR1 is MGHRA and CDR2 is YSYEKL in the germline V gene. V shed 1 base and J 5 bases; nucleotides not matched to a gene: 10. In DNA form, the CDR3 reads TGCGCCAGCAGCCAAGTGGTGAGACAGGGAAGTACTGAAGCTTTCTTT. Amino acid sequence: CASSQVVRQGSTEAFF.

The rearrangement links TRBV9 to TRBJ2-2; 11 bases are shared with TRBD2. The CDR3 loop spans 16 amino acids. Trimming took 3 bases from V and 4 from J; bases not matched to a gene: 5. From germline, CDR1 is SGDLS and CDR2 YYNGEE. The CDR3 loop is CASSASGGPSTGELFF. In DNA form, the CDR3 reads TGTGCCAGCAGCGCTAGCGGGGGGCCAAGCACCGGGGAGCTGTTTTTT.

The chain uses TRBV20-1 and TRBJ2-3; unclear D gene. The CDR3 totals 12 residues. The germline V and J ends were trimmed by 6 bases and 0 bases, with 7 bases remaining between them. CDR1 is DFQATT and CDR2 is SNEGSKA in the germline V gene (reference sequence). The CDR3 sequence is CSAPDSTDTQYF. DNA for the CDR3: TGCAGTGCACCTGACAGCACAGATACGCAGTATTTT.

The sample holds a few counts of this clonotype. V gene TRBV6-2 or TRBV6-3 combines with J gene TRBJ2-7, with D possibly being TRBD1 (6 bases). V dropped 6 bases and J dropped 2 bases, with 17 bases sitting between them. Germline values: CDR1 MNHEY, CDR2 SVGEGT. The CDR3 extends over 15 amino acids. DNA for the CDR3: TGTGCCAGCAGCTACCTCCAGGGGTGGGCCTACGAGCAGTACTTC. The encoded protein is CASSYLQGWAYEQYF.

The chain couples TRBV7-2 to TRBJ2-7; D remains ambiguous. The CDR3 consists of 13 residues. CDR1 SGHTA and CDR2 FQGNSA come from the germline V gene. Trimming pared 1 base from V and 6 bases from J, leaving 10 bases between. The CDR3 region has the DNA TGTGCCAGCAGCTTAGTTGCTACGGTCGAGCAGTACTTC. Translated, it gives CASSLVATVEQYF. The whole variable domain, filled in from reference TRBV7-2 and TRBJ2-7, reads GAGVSQSPSNKVTEKGKDVELRCDPISGHTALYWYRQSLGQGLEFLIYFQGNSAPDKSGLPSDRFSAERTGGSVSTLTIQRTQQEDSAVYLCASSLVATVEQYFGPGTRLTVT.

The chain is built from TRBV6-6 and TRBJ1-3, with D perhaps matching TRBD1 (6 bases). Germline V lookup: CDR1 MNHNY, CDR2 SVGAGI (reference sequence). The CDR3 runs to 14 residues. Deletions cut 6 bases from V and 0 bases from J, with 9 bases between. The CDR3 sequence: CASRPGHSGNTIYF. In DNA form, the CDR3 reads TGTGCCAGCAGGCCGGGACACTCTGGAAACACCATATATTTT.

The CDR3 region is CSASPPLVVDTIYF. As DNA, the CDR3 is TGCAGTGCTTCCCCTCCTCTGGTGGTAGACACCATATATTTT. The chain combines TRBV20-1 with TRBJ1-3; no reliable D call. The CDR3 length is 14 residues. V lost 5 bases to trimming and J lost 8 bases, with 19 bases between them. CDR1 is DFQATT, CDR2 SNEGSKA, per germline (reference sequence).

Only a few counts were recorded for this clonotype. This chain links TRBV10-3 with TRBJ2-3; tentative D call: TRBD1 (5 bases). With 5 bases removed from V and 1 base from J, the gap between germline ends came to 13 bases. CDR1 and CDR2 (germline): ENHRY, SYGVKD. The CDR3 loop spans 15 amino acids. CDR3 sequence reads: CAISIRQIGTDTQYF. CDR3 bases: TGTGCCATCAGTATACGACAGATTGGCACAGATACGCAGTATTTT.

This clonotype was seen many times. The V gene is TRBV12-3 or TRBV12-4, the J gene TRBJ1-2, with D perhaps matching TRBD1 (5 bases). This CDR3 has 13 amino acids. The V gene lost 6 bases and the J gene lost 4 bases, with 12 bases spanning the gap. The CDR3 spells CASSLGASYGYTF. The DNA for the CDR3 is TGTGCCAGCAGCCTCGGGGCCAGCTATGGCTACACCTTC.

The CDR3 nucleotides read TGTGCCAGCAGTTTAGTGGGGGTAGTTCGGGAAGCTTTCTTT. Its translation is CASSLVGVVREAFF. The chain recombines TRBV12-3 or TRBV12-4 with TRBJ1-1, with D possibly TRBD1 on 5 matching bases. This CDR3 contains 14 residues. The ends were cut back, 1 base at V and 8 bases at J, with 14 bases in the middle.

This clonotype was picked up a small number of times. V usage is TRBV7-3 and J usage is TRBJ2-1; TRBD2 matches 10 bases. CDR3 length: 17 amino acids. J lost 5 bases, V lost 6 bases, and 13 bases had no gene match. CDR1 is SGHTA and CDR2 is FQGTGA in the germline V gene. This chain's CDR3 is CASSTISGGPSHNEQFF. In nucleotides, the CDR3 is TGTGCCAGCAGTACGATTAGCGGGGGGCCATCCCACAATGAGCAGTTCTTC.

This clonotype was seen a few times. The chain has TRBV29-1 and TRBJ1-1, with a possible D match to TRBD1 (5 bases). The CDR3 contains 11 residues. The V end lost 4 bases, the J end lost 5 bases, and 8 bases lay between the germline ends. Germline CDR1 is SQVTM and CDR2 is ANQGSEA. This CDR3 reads CSVVRGTEAFF. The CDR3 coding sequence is TGCAGCGTTGTGCGGGGGACTGAAGCTTTCTTT.

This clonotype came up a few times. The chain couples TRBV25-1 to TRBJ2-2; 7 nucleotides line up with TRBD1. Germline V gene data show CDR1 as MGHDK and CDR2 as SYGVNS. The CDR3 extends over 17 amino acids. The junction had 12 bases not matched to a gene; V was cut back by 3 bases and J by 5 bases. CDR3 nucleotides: TGTGCCAGCAGTGAGTTGATGGGGGACAGCGGAACCGGGGAGCTGTTTTTT. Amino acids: CASSELMGDSGTGELFF.

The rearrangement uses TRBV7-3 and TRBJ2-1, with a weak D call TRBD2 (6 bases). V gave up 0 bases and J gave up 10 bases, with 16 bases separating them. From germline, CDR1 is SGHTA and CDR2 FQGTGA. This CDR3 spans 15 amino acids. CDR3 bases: TGTGCCAGCAGCTTAACCGGGGGAACGTGGGAAGAGCAGTTCTTC. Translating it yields CASSLTGGTWEEQFF.

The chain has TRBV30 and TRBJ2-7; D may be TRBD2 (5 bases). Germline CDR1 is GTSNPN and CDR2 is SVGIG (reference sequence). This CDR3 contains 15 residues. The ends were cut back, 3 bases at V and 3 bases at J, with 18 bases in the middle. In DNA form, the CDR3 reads TGTGCCTGGAGCTTCGAAAAAGGACTGATCTACGAGCAGTACGTC. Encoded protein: CAWSFEKGLIYEQYV.

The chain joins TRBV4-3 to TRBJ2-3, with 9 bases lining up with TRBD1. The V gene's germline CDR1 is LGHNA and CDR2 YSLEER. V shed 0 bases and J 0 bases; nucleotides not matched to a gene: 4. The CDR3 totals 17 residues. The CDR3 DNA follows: TGCGCCAGCAGCCAAGACCGGGACAGGGCTAGCACAGATACGCAGTATTTT. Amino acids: CASSQDRDRASTDTQYF.

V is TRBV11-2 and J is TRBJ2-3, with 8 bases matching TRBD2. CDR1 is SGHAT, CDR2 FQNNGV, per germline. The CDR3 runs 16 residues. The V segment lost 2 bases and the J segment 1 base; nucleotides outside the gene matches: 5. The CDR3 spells CASSLRLAGRTDTQYF. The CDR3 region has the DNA TGTGCCAGCAGCTTACGGCTAGCGGGTCGCACAGATACGCAGTATTTT.

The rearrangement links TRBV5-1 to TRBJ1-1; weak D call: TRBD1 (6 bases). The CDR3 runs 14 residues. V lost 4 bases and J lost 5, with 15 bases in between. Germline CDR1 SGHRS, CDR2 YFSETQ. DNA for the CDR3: TGCGCCAGCAGCCCAACCCACAGGGAGACTGAAGCTTTCTTT. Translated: CASSPTHRETEAFF.

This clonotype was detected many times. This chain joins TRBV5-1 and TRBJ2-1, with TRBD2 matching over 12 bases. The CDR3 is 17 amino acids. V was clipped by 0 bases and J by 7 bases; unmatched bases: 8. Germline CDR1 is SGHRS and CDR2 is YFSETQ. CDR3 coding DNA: TGCGCCAGCAGCTTGGATATCCTAGCGGGGGGGAGAAATGAGCAGTTCTTC. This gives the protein CASSLDILAGGRNEQFF.

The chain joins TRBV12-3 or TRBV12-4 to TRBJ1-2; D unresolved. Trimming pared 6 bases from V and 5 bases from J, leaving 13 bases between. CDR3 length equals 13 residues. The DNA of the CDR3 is TGTGCCAGCAGCCCAGGCGGGGAGTATGGCTACACCTTC. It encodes CASSPGGEYGYTF.

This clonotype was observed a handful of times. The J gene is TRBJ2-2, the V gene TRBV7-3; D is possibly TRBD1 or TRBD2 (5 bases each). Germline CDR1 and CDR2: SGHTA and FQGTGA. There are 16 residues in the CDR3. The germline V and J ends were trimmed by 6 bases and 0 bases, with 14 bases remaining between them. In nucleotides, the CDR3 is TGTGCCAGCAGACCCGGTGGGGGTCCGAACACCGGGGAGCTGTTTTTT. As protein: CASRPGGGPNTGELFF.